One and the same sample provided the 6 T cell receptor beta chains below, sequenced in a study of tumor-infiltrating lymphocytes in glioblastoma multiforme. TCRB libraries came from RNA via three nested multiplex PCR rounds. TCRdb recomputed calls from the multiplex PCR reads with MiXCR, one row per CDR3 protein. The table includes roughly 13,000 distinct CDR3 sequences, around 60% detected once. Sequencing input: brain tumor tissue. These receptor sequences come from a male donor with glioblastoma.

A word on this clonotype: This may be a read error: a much more frequent sequence differs by one nucleotide. The CDR3 is CASSRGTTNTESFF. In nucleotides, the CDR3 is TGTGCCAGCAGCAGAGGGACAACAAACACTGAATCTTTCTTT. V and J are TRBV7-3 and TRBJ1-1; tentative D call: TRBD1 (6 bases). The germline gives CDR1 SGHTA, CDR2 FQGTGA. This CDR3 has 14 amino acids.

The table lists this clonotype with a few counts. Given the absence of the conserved phenylalanine or tryptophan at the CDR3 end, a read error is likely. The chain uses TRBV18 and TRBJ1-1; weak D call: TRBD1 (6 bases). There are 15 residues in the CDR3. Trimming took off 3 bases at V and 1 base at J, with 12 bases between the two ends. CDR1 and CDR2 from the germline V gene are KGHSH and LQKENI. CDR3 loop: CASSPNTGKNTEAFL. The CDR3 DNA reads as TGTGCCAGCTCACCTAATACAGGGAAGAACACTGAAGCTTTCCTT.

This clonotype is judged medium-sized. The CDR3 region has the DNA TGTGCCAGCAGCTTGCCCAATAGGTACGAGCAGTACTTC. This sequence encodes CASSLPNRYEQYF. V gene TRBV5-4 combines with J gene TRBJ2-7; D is uncertain. V lost 1 base and J 4 bases, leaving 9 bases between the germline ends. The CDR3 consists of 13 residues. Germline V CDR1 and CDR2: SGHNT, YYREEE (reference sequence). Full variable domain (outside the CDR3, taken from reference TRBV5-4 and TRBJ2-7): ETGVTQSPTHLIKTRGQQVTLRCSSQSGHNTVSWYQQALGQGPQFIFQYYREEENGRGNFPPRFSGLQFPNYSSELNVNALELDDSALYLCASSLPNRYEQYFGPGTRLTVT.

A note on this clonotype: The conserved phenylalanine or tryptophan is not found at the CDR3 terminus, so this likely reflects a read error. J is TRBJ2-7 and V is TRBV5-6, with D perhaps TRBD2 (5 bases). The germline CDR1 and CDR2 sequences are SGHDT and YYEEEE. Trimming stripped 3 bases from V and 5 bases from J, with 12 bases between. The CDR3 covers 13 residues. CDR3 loop: CASSSTSLHEQYY. The CDR3 nucleotides read TGTGCCAGCAGCTCAACTAGTCTCCACGAGCAGTACTAC.

This clonotype occurred a few times. The J gene is TRBJ2-1, the V gene TRBV29-1; D gene uncertain. The germline V and J ends were trimmed by 2 bases and 0 bases, with 14 bases remaining between them. This CDR3 comprises 16 residues. The germline CDR1 and CDR2 sequences are SQVTM and ANQGSEA. The CDR3, as DNA: TGCAGCGTTGAACCCCCTTCTAGGAGCTCCTACAATGAGCAGTTCTTC. Translating gives CSVEPPSRSSYNEQFF.

The J gene is TRBJ2-2, the V gene TRBV6-1; either TRBD1 or TRBD2 may fit D (5 bases each). V lost 9 bases to trimming and J lost 7 bases, with 18 bases between them. Germline lookup yields CDR1 MNHNS and CDR2 SASEGT. There are 14 residues in the CDR3. CDR3: CARRMGEISGELFF. The CDR3 nucleotides are TGTGCCAGGAGGATGGGGGAGATCAGCGGGGAGCTGTTTTTT.